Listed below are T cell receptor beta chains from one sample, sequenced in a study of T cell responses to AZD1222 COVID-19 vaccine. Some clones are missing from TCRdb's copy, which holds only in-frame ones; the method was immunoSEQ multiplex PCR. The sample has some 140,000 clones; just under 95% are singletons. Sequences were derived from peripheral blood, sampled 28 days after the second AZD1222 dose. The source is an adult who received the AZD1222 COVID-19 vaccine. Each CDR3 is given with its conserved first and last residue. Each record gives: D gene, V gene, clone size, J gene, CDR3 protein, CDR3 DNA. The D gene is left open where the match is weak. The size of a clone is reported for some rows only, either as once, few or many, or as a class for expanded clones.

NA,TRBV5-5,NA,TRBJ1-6,CASSLGEWGNSPLHF,TGTGCCAGCAGCTTGGGGGAATGGGGTAATTCACCCCTCCACTTT
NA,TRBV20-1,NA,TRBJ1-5,CSASYGYSNQPQHF,TGCAGTGCTAGTTACGGATATAGCAATCAGCCCCAGCATTTT
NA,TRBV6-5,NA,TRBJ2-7,CASKLQGSSYEQYF,TGTGCCAGCAAGTTGCAGGGGAGCTCCTACGAGCAGTACTTC
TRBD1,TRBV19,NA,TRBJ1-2,CASSIEAGGGYGYTF,TGTGCCAGTAGTATAGAAGCAGGGGGCGGCTATGGCTACACCTTC
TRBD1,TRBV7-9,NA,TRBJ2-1,CASSLGGSGQPINEQFF,TGTGCCAGCAGCTTAGGGGGATCGGGACAGCCGATCAATGAGCAGTTCTTC
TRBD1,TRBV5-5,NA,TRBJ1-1,CASSHSDRGEAFF,TGTGCCAGCAGCCACTCGGACAGGGGGGAAGCTTTCTTT
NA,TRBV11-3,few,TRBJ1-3,CASSGRTAGNTIYF,TGTGCCAGCAGCGGAAGGACGGCTGGAAACACCATATATTTT
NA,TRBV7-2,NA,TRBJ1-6,CGRSGTEAFNSPLHF,TGCGGTAGGTCAGGGACCGAGGCCTTCAATTCACCCCTCCACTTT
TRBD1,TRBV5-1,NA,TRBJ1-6,CASSPLGGQSSPLHF,TGCGCCAGCAGCCCCCTCGGGGGACAGAGTTCACCCCTCCACTTT
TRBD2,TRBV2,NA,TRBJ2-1,CASSERGWREEQFF,TGTGCCAGCAGTGAACGGGGGTGGCGGGAGGAGCAGTTCTTC
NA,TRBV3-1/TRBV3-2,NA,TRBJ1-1,CASSQGSWGTEAFF,TGTGCCAGCAGCCAAGGGTCTTGGGGCACTGAAGCTTTCTTT
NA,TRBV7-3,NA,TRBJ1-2,CASTPTLGHGAF,TGTGCCAGCACCCCAACCTTGGGACATGGGGCCTTC
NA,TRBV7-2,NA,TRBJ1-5,CASSPDYSQPQHF,TGTGCCAGCAGCCCCGACTACTCTCAGCCCCAGCATTTT
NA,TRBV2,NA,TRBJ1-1,CASSVGRMNTEAFF,TGTGCCAGCAGTGTTGGTAGAATGAACACTGAAGCTTTCTTT
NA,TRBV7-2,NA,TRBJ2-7,CASSFLARIGEQYF,TGTGCCAGCAGCTTTCTAGCGAGGATCGGCGAGCAGTACTTC
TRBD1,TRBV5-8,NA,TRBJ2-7,CASSGQVYEQYF,TGTGCCAGCAGCGGACAGGTTTACGAGCAGTACTTC
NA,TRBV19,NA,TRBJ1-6,CASSILDTGLLQSPLHF,TGTGCCAGTAGTATCCTAGACACGGGGCTCTTGCAATCACCCCTCCACTTT
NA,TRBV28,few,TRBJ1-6,CASRWGSVGSPLHF,TGTGCCAGCAGGTGGGGCTCCGTGGGGTCACCCCTCCACTTT
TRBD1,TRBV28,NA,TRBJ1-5,CASRPGQGNQPQHF,TGTGCCAGCAGGCCAGGACAGGGGAATCAGCCCCAGCATTTT
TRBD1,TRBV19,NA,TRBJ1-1,CASSMGQGFSEAFF,TGTGCCAGTAGTATGGGACAGGGATTTTCTGAAGCTTTCTTT
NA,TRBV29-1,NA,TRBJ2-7,CSASGGRGYEQYF,TGCAGCGCCTCAGGAGGTCGCGGATACGAGCAGTACTTC
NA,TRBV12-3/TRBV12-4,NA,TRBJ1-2,CASSYVRDGYTF,TGTGCCAGCAGTTATGTACGGGATGGCTACACCTTC
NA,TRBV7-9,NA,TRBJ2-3,CASSPGGGGILTDTQYF,TGTGCCAGCAGCCCAGGCGGAGGGGGGATTCTCACAGATACGCAGTATTTT
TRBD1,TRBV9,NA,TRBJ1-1,CASSPGTVVEAFF,TGTGCCAGCAGCCCAGGGACAGTCGTTGAAGCTTTCTTT
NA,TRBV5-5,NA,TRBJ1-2,CASSLGQGNYGYTF,TGTGCCAGCAGCTTGGGGCAGGGTAACTATGGCTACACCTTC
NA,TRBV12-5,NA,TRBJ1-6,CASGIDGNSPLHF,TGTGCTAGTGGTATAGATGGTAATTCACCCCTCCACTTT
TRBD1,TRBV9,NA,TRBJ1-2,CASSGTGTGHYGYTF,TGTGCCAGCAGCGGGACCGGGACAGGGCACTATGGCTACACCTTC
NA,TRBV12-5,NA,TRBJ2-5,CASGLGLQETQYF,TGTGCTAGTGGTTTGGGACTACAAGAGACCCAGTACTTC
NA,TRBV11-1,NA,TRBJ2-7,CASSLGYRAREQYF,TGTGCCAGCAGCTTAGGGTACAGGGCTCGCGAGCAGTACTTC
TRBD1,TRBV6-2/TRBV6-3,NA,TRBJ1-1,CASSYSAGRGGNTEAFF,TGTGCCAGCAGTTACTCGGCAGGCAGGGGGGGGAACACTGAAGCTTTCTTT
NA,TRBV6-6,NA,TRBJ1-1,CASSLEIGGAFF,TGTGCCAGCAGCCTAGAAATCGGAGGGGCTTTCTTT
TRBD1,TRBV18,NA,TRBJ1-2,CASSSQDQGAGGYTF,TGTGCCAGCTCATCTCAAGACCAGGGGGCCGGCGGCTACACCTTC
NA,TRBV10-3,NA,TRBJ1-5,CALGASNQPQHF,TGTGCCCTAGGGGCAAGCAATCAGCCCCAGCATTTT
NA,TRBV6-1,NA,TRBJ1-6,CASSGSGAGNSPLHF,TGTGCCAGCAGCGGCTCGGGGGCTGGGAATTCACCCCTCCACTTT
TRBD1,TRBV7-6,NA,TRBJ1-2,CASSPRYRGDTNYGYTF,TGTGCCAGCAGCCCAAGGTACAGGGGCGATACTAACTATGGCTACACCTTC
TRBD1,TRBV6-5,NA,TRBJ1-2,CASSYRQGGYGYTF,TGTGCCAGCAGTTATAGGCAGGGGGGCTATGGCTACACCTTC
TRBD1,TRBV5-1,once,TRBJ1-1,CASSSGQMITEAFF,TGCGCCAGCAGCTCGGGACAGATGATCACTGAAGCTTTCTTT
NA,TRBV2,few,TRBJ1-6,CASSTFQGSPLHF,TGTGCCAGCAGCACCTTCCAGGGTTCACCCCTCCACTTT
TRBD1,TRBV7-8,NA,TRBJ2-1,CASSLASGGYYNEQFF,TGTGCCAGCAGCTTAGCGTCAGGGGGCTATTATAATGAGCAGTTCTTC
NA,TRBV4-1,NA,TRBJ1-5,CASSQVGSYSNQPQHF,TGCGCCAGCAGCCAAGTGGGCAGCTATAGCAATCAGCCCCAGCATTTT
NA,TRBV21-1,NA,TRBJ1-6,CASSKRGGVNHNSPLHF,TGTGCCAGCAGCAAGCGAGGGGGGGTGAACCATAATTCACCCCTCCACTTT
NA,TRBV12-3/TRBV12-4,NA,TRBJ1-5,CASSPFLKPQHF,TGTGCCAGCAGCCCCTTCTTGAAGCCCCAGCATTTT
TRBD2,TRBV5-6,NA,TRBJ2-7,CASSFWGGGSYEQYF,TGTGCCAGCAGCTTTTGGGGCGGGGGCTCCTACGAGCAGTACTTC
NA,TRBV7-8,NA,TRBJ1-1,CASSLRFVQGRKNTEAFF,TGTGCCAGCAGCTTAAGGTTTGTGCAAGGCAGAAAGAACACTGAAGCTTTCTTT
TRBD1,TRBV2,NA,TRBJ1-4,CASTQGGTGFGELFF,TGTGCCAGCACCCAAGGGGGGACAGGGTTTGGGGAACTGTTTTTT
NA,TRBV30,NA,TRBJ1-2,CAWSGLRYGYTF,TGTGCCTGGAGTGGTTTGAGATATGGCTACACCTTC
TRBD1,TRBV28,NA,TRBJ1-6,CASSWTGGRSPLHF,TGTGCCAGCAGCTGGACAGGGGGCCGGTCACCCCTCCACTTT
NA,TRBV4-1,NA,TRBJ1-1,CASSQASNTEAFF,TGCGCCAGCAGCCAAGCCTCGAACACTGAAGCTTTCTTT
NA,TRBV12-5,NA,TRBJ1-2,CASGRGYGYTF,TGTGCTAGTGGTCGGGGGTATGGCTACACCTTC
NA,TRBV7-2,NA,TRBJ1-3,CASSRNPRTDGNTIYF,TGTGCCAGCAGCCGGAACCCGAGGACAGACGGAAACACCATATATTTT
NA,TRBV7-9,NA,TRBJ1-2,CASSPNRPRGSPLVYGYTF,TGTGCCAGCAGCCCCAACCGTCCGCGGGGGTCCCCACTCGTCTATGGCTACACCTTC
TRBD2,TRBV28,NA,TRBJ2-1,CASSSPSAGGPYNEQFF,TGTGCCAGCAGCTCCCCTTCAGCGGGGGGCCCATACAATGAGCAGTTCTTC
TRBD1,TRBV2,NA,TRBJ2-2,CASSASLQGTGELFF,TGTGCCAGCAGCGCGAGCTTACAGGGGACCGGGGAGCTGTTTTTT